Below are 17 T cell receptor beta chains sequenced from a single sample in a study of T cell repertoires in cytomegalovirus infection. The antigens for these receptors are not known. In TCRdb, the reads were re-called with MiXCR into one record per CDR3 protein. The data contain around 570,000 distinct CDR3 sequences, 40% of them singletons. The specimen comprised cultured PBMCs, sampled from culture after CMV antigen stimulation. These receptors all come from a human donor in good health (CMV status not recorded). Some clones in this sample may be carry-over from other donors' samples.

This clonotype was recorded once. The chain carries TRBV2 and TRBJ1-1; D uncertain. CDR3 length: 13 amino acids. V lost 2 bases, J lost 1 base, and 5 bases lay in between. CDR1 SNHLY and CDR2 FYNNEI come from the germline V gene. CDR3 nucleotide sequence: TGTGCCAGCAGTGAATACGGGAACACTGAAGCTTTCTTT. Its protein is CASSEYGNTEAFF.

The rearrangement links TRBV6-6 to TRBJ2-3; D gene uncertain. Between the trimmed V and J ends, which lost 5 bases and 0 bases, there was a span of 12 bases. This CDR3 has 15 residues. The germline CDR1 and CDR2 sequences are MNHNY and SVGAGI (reference sequence). DNA of the CDR3: TGTGCCAGCAGTCCACGCCGCGTGAGCACAGATACGCAGTATTTT. It encodes CASSPRRVSTDTQYF.

This rearrangement joins TRBV6-1 to TRBJ1-1; D unclear. Trimming removed 5 bases at V and 1 base at J, with 11 bases between. CDR3 length: 14 residues. Germline lookup yields CDR1 MNHNS and CDR2 SASEGT. In DNA, the CDR3 is TGTGCCAGCAGTAGAAGGTCAGGGAACACTGAAGCTTTCTTT. Residues: CASSRRSGNTEAFF.

The chain uses TRBV20-1 and TRBJ2-1; a weak D match, TRBD1 (6 bases). The germline V and J ends were trimmed by 6 bases and 0 bases, with 12 bases remaining between them. CDR1 and CDR2 (germline): DFQATT, SNEGSKA (reference sequence). This CDR3 has 14 amino acids. Here the CDR3 reads CSAGADGSYNEQFF. As DNA, the CDR3 is TGCAGTGCGGGGGCAGATGGCTCCTACAATGAGCAGTTCTTC.

The rearrangement joins TRBV4-1 to TRBJ2-1; D unclear. The germline V gene has CDR1 MGHRA and CDR2 YSYEKL. V lost 1 base, J lost 12 bases, and 10 bases lay in between. This CDR3 has 12 residues. CDR3 protein: CASSQAYSRQFF. The CDR3 DNA reads TGCGCCAGCAGCCAAGCTTACAGTCGGCAGTTCTTC.

This clonotype was seen a single time. The rearrangement joins TRBV6-2 or TRBV6-3 to TRBJ2-3; 7 nucleotides line up with TRBD1. CDR3 length: 18 residues. The germline V gene encodes CDR1 MNHEY and CDR2 SVGEGT. The J segment lost 3 bases and the V segment lost 0 bases, leaving 12 bases of the junction unmatched. The CDR3 spells CASSYSGTVMTETDTQYF. The CDR3 bases are TGTGCCAGCAGTTACTCGGGGACAGTGATGACTGAGACAGATACGCAGTATTTT.

This clonotype was observed many times. The chain combines TRBV7-2 with TRBJ1-2; 8 bases are a match to TRBD1. With V trimmed by 4 bases and J by 4 bases, 2 bases remained unmatched. Germline V gene sequence: CDR1 SGHTA, CDR2 FQGNSA. The CDR3 runs to 13 residues. CDR3 sequence (DNA): TGTGCCAGCAGCTCCGGACAGGGCTATGGCTACACCTTC. Its translation: CASSSGQGYGYTF.

This rearrangement joins TRBV11-2 to TRBJ2-1, with D perhaps assigned TRBD1 or TRBD2 (5 bases each). The germline V and J ends were trimmed by 5 bases and 8 bases, with 16 bases remaining between them. The length of the CDR3 is 14 residues. In germline, CDR1 is SGHAT, CDR2 FQNNGV. The CDR3 loop reads CASSRLALRDEQFF. The CDR3 DNA follows: TGTGCCAGCAGCCGGCTAGCTCTCAGGGATGAGCAGTTCTTC.

This chain connects TRBV14 to TRBJ2-7; perhaps D is TRBD1 or TRBD2 (5 bases each). CDR1 SGHDN and CDR2 FVKESK come from the germline V gene. V gave up 3 bases and J gave up 2 bases, with 11 bases separating them. CDR3 length: 14 residues. CDR3 nucleotide sequence: TGTGCCAGCAGCCAGGGACCCATTCCCTACGAGCAGTACTTC. The encoded protein is CASSQGPIPYEQYF. The whole variable domain, filled in from reference TRBV14 and TRBJ2-7, reads EAGVTQFPSHSVIEKGQTVTLRCDPISGHDNLYWYRRVMGKEIKFLLHFVKESKQDESGMPNNRFLAERTGGTYSTLKVQPAELEDSGVYFCASSQGPIPYEQYFGPGTRLTVT.

The chain links TRBV18 to TRBJ2-5; D remains ambiguous. V dropped 3 bases and J dropped 5 bases, with 10 bases sitting between them. Germline V lookup: CDR1 KGHSH, CDR2 LQKENI. There are 13 residues in the CDR3. The CDR3 DNA reads TGTGCCAGCTCACCGCTGAAAAGGGAGACCCAGTACTTC. This sequence encodes CASSPLKRETQYF.

This clonotype was seen repeatedly, ten times or more. This sequence joins TRBV7-2 and TRBJ2-3; TRBD2 matches at 14 bases. The germline V gene encodes CDR1 SGHTA and CDR2 FQGNSA. This CDR3 contains 18 residues. Unmatched junction bases numbered 14, after V lost 6 bases and J lost 6 bases. In DNA, the CDR3 is TGTGCCAGCAGACCGGGACTAGCGGGAGTGAGGGTGGTTGATACGCAGTATTTT. Its translation: CASRPGLAGVRVVDTQYF.

This clonotype appeared a few times. CDR3 in amino acids: CASSSRTNYGYTF. CDR3 bases: TGTGCCAGCAGTTCCCGGACTAACTATGGCTACACCTTC. V usage is TRBV12-3 or TRBV12-4 and J usage is TRBJ1-2, with unresolved D. This CDR3 region has 13 residues. V gave up 4 bases and J gave up 0 bases, with 6 bases separating them.

This chain uses TRBV20-1 with TRBJ2-1, with TRBD1 matching over 11 bases. The CDR3 covers 13 residues. Per the germline V gene, CDR1 is DFQATT and CDR2 is SNEGSKA (reference sequence). V gave up 7 bases and J gave up 9 bases; unmatched junction bases: 8. Here the CDR3 DNA reads TGCAGTGGCCCACGGACAGGGGGCGGTGAGCAGTTCTTC. This translates into CSGPRTGGGEQFF.

The chain employs TRBV5-5 and TRBJ1-5; D perhaps matches TRBD1 (5 bases). With 3 bases removed from V and 6 bases from J, the gap between germline ends came to 13 bases. Germline V lookup: CDR1 SGHKS, CDR2 YYEKEE (reference sequence). The CDR3 sequence is 14 residues long. CDR3 nucleotide sequence: TGTGCCAGCAGCTCGACGACAGACCCTCAGCCCCAGCATTTT. It codes for CASSSTTDPQPQHF.

With regard to this clonotype: A read error may be the cause here, since a much bigger clone is one base away. V is TRBV7-2 and J is TRBJ2-2; perhaps TRBD2 as D (5 bases). The V gene's germline CDR1 is SGHTA and CDR2 FQGNSA. V was pared by 5 bases and J by 5 bases, with 15 bases between. The CDR3 length is 15 residues. The CDR3 DNA sequence: TGTGCCAGCAGCCCCCTCGGGGTTTGGACCGGGGAGCTGTTTTTT. It specifies CASSPLGVWTGELFF.

The rearrangement uses TRBV28 and TRBJ2-7; maybe TRBD1 (8 bases). The CDR3 covers 16 residues. Trimming cost V 8 bases and J 3 bases, with 23 bases left between them. Germline V CDR1 and CDR2: MDHEN, SYDVKM. CDR3 in DNA: TGTGCCAGCTCCTACCTGGGGGGGGACAGGAGCTACGAGCAGTACTTC. Translated: CASSYLGGDRSYEQYF.

This clonotype was counted many times. This chain links TRBV7-9 with TRBJ2-7; 15 positions match TRBD2. CDR3 size: 15 residues. Germline loops: CDR1 SEHNR, CDR2 FQNEAQ (reference sequence). The J segment lost 6 bases and the V segment lost 5 bases, leaving 5 bases of the junction unmatched. CDR3 in DNA: TGTGCCAGCAGCCCTGGACTAGCGGGAGGGCCCGAGCAGTACTTC. It encodes CASSPGLAGGPEQYF. The full variable domain, completed using reference TRBV7-9 and TRBJ2-7, is DTGVSQNPRHKITKRGQNVTFRCDPISEHNRLYWYRQTLGQGPEFLTYFQNEAQLEKSRLLSDRFSAERPKGSFSTLEIQRTEQGDSAMYLCASSPGLAGGPEQYFGPGTRLTVT.